The 2 T cell receptor beta chains reported below all come from one sample, sequenced in a study of blood T cell repertoires in COVID-19. Data came from immunoSEQ multiplex PCR; TCRdb stores just in-frame clones and leaves some out. Among hundreds of thousands of clones listed, around 90% were seen once. The specimen sequenced was PBMCs or T cells enriched from blood (not recorded which). All receptors derive from a man aged 50 or older who had been exposed to COVID-19.

The chain employs TRBV7-9 and TRBJ1-3; unclear D gene. CDR1 and CDR2 from the germline V gene are SEHNR and FQNEAQ (reference sequence). The V end was cut by 5 bases, the J end by 7 bases, with 12 bases between. The CDR3 has 13 residues. DNA for the CDR3: TGTGCCAGCAGCCCTCCGTCTGCGAACACCATATATTTT. Translated, it gives CASSPPSANTIYF.

The chain recombines TRBV9 with TRBJ1-6, with 7 bases lining up with TRBD1. The V gene's germline CDR1 is SGDLS and CDR2 YYNGEE. Trimming at V came to 2 bases and at J to 7 bases, leaving 9 bases not matched to a gene. The CDR3 is made up of 16 amino acids. In DNA, the CDR3 is TGTGCCAGCAGCGTCCACCTGACAGGGTCGAATTCACCCCTCCACTTT. It specifies CASSVHLTGSNSPLHF. The variable domain in full, completed from reference TRBV9 and TRBJ1-6, reads DSGVTQTPKHLITATGQRVTLRCSPRSGDLSVYWYQQSLDQGLQFLIQYYNGEERAKGNILERFSAQQFPDLHSELNLSSLELGDSALYFCASSVHLTGSNSPLHFGNGTRLTVT.